Sequencing of this T cell receptor (beta chain) was carried out in a study of T cell responses to AZD1222 COVID-19 vaccine. Study findings and constraints: Elevations in Spike-specific TCR breadth and depth followed administration of two AZD1222 doses. Baseline seropositives among AZD1222 recipients totaled only five or six. Clonal diversity may have been underestimated in mostly white British donors.

Profiled with immunoSEQ multiplex PCR; TCRdb holds only in-frame clones, not every one. Of roughly 150,000 clones in the sample, under 95% were seen once. Germline loops: CDR1 SGHRS, CDR2 YFSETQ. This CDR3 is 17 amino acids long. V lost 1 base and J lost 0, with 16 bases in between. Concerning this clone: Its target is unknown.

This sequence joins TRBV5-1 and TRBJ1-2, with D perhaps TRBD1 (6 bases). The sequence derives from an adult who received the AZD1222 COVID-19 vaccine. The input for sequencing was peripheral blood, taken 28 days after the second AZD1222 dose. In nucleotides, the CDR3 is TGCGCCAGCAGCTTGCTGACAGGTTCCTTGGCTAACTATGGCTACACCTTC. This codes for CASSLLTGSLANYGYTF.